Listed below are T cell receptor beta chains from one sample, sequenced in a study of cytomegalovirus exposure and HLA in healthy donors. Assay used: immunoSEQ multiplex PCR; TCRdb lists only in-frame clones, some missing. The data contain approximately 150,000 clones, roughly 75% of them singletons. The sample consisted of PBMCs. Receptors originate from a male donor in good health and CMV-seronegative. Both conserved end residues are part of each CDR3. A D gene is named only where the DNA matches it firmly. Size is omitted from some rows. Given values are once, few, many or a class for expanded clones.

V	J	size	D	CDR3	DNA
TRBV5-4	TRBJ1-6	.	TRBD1	CASSTSSGTGESPLHF	TGTGCCAGCAGCACAAGCTCCGGGACAGGGGAATCACCCCTCCACTTT
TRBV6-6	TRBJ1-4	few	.	CASSSYRQVGDEKLFF	TGTGCCAGCAGTTCTTACCGACAGGTCGGGGATGAAAAACTGTTTTTT
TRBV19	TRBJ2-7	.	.	CASSPGLYEQYF	TGTGCCAGTAGCCCGGGACTCTACGAGCAGTACTTC
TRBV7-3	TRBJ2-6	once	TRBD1	CASSLDRGPGANVLTF	TGTGCCAGCAGCCTGGACAGGGGGCCTGGGGCCAACGTCCTGACTTTC
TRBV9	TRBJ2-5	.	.	CASSVVQGGETQYF	TGTGCCAGCAGCGTAGTTCAGGGTGGGGAGACCCAGTACTTC
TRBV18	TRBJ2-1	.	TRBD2	CASSRGTAGFDEQFF	TGTGCCAGCTCACGGGGTACAGCGGGGTTCGATGAGCAGTTCTTC
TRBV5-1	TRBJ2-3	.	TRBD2	CASSSTPPSGGTDTQYF	TGCGCCAGCAGCTCCACTCCGCCTAGCGGGGGCACAGATACGCAGTATTTT
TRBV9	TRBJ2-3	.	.	CASSVDLTDTQYF	TGTGCCAGCAGCGTAGACTTAACAGATACGCAGTATTTT
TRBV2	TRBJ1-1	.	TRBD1	CASSLDRENTEAFF	TGTGCCAGCAGCCTTGACAGGGAGAACACTGAAGCTTTCTTT
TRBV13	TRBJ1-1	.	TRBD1	CASSFNAGTGNTEAFF	TGTGCCAGCAGCTTCAACGCCGGGACAGGGAACACTGAAGCTTTCTTT
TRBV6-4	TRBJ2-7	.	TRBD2	CASAQHPGGGNEQYF	TGTGCCAGCGCTCAACACCCTGGCGGGGGGAACGAGCAGTACTTC
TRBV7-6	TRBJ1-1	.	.	CASSLASGDTEAFF	TGTGCCAGCAGCTTAGCGTCAGGGGACACTGAAGCTTTCTTT
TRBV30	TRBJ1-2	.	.	CAWSVSRIYGYTF	TGTGCCTGGAGTGTAAGCCGCATCTATGGCTACACCTTC
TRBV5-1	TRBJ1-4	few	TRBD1	CASSLTGGYNEKLFF	TGCGCCAGCAGCTTAACAGGGGGCTATAATGAAAAACTGTTTTTT
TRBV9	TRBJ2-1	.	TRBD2	CASSSSGGEGDEQFF	TGTGCCAGCAGCTCAAGCGGGGGGGAGGGAGATGAGCAGTTCTTC
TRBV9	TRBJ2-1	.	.	CASSPGLVGDEQFF	TGTGCCAGCAGCCCGGGCCTAGTCGGGGATGAGCAGTTCTTC
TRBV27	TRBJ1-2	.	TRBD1	CASSFGGDRGSNYGYTF	TGTGCCAGCAGTTTCGGGGGGGACAGGGGGTCTAACTATGGCTACACCTTC
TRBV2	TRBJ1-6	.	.	CASSPEKDRNSPLHF	TGTGCCAGCAGTCCCGAGAAGGACAGAAATTCACCCCTCCACTTT
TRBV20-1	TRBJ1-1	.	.	CSALPNTEAFF	TGCAGTGCCCTCCCGAACACTGAAGCTTTCTTT
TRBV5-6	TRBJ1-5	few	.	CASSFFLGNQPQHF	TGTGCCAGCAGCTTTTTCCTAGGCAATCAGCCCCAGCATTTT
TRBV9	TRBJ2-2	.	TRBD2	CASSVVGSGYTGELFF	TGTGCCAGCAGCGTAGTTGGTAGCGGGTACACCGGGGAGCTGTTTTTT
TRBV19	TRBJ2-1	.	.	CASSIGGGNEQFF	TGTGCCAGTAGTATTGGGGGCGGCAATGAGCAGTTCTTC
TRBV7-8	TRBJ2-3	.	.	CASSLQPGGGTDTQYF	TGTGCCAGCAGCTTGCAGCCAGGCGGGGGCACAGATACGCAGTATTTT
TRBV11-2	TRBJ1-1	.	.	CASSLVLIREGGAFF	TGTGCCAGCAGCTTAGTCTTGATTAGGGAGGGGGGAGCTTTCTTT
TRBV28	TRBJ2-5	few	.	CASSRSGNFQETQYF	TGTGCCAGCAGTCGGAGCGGCAACTTCCAAGAGACCCAGTACTTC
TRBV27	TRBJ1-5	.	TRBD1	CASGHRGQGQPQHF	TGTGCCAGCGGCCATAGGGGGCAGGGGCAGCCCCAGCATTTT
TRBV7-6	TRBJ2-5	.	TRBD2	CASSFAGTKETQYF	TGTGCCAGCAGCTTTGCCGGGACTAAAGAGACCCAGTACTTC
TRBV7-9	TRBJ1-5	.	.	CASSLDGERGNQPQHF	TGTGCCAGCAGCCTAGATGGGGAGCGTGGCAATCAGCCCCAGCATTTT
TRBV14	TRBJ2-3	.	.	CASSQGLTISTDTQYF	TGTGCCAGCAGCCAAGGACTAACCATCAGCACAGATACGCAGTATTTT
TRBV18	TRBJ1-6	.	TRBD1	CASSLDRVNSPLHF	TGTGCCAGCTCACTGGACAGGGTAAATTCACCCCTCCACTTT
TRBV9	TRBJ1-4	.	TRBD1	CASSPTGGGEKLFF	TGTGCCAGCAGCCCCACAGGGGGGGGTGAAAAACTGTTTTTT
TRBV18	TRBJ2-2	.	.	CASSPNSGSGKTGELFF	TGTGCCAGCTCACCAAATTCGGGGTCGGGGAAGACCGGGGAGCTGTTTTTT
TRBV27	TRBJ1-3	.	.	CASSLQGQGNTIYF	TGTGCCAGCAGTTTGCAGGGTCAAGGAAACACCATATATTTT
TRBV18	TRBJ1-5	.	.	CASSPGDPQPQHF	TGTGCCAGCTCACCGGGCGACCCTCAGCCCCAGCATTTT
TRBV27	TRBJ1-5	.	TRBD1	CATSGGGSYQPQHF	TGTGCCACCAGTGGAGGGGGCAGTTATCAGCCCCAGCATTTT
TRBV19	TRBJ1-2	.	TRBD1	CASSQIHPGQGAYTF	TGTGCCAGTAGTCAAATCCACCCAGGACAGGGGGCATACACCTTC
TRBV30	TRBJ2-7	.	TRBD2	CAWSVGGSSYEQYF	TGTGCCTGGAGTGTCGGCGGGAGCTCCTACGAGCAGTACTTC
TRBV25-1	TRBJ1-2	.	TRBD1	CASSSSDRGYGYTF	TGTGCCAGCAGTTCCTCTGACAGGGGCTATGGCTACACCTTC
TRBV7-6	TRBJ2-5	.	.	CASSLVQPETQYF	TGTGCCAGCAGCTTAGTACAACCAGAGACCCAGTACTTC
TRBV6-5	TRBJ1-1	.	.	CASGGDVEAFF	TGTGCCAGCGGGGGGGACGTAGAAGCTTTCTTT
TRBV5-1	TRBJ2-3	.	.	CASSLPVGTDTQYF	TGCGCCAGCAGCTTGCCGGTCGGCACAGATACGCAGTATTTT
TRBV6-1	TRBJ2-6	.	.	CASSSDRFGANVLTF	TGTGCCAGCAGTTCAGACAGGTTTGGGGCCAACGTCCTGACTTTC
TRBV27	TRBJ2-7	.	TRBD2	CASSSGLGLAYEQYF	TGTGCCAGCAGTTCCGGATTAGGACTAGCCTACGAGCAGTACTTC
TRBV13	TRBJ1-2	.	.	CASSLVAVPYGYTF	TGTGCCAGCAGCTTAGTGGCAGTGCCCTATGGCTACACCTTC
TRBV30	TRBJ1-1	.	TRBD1	CAWSVRQGGLTEAFF	TGTGCCTGGAGTGTACGACAGGGCGGACTCACTGAAGCTTTCTTT
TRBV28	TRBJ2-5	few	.	CASSPLASEETQYF	TGTGCCAGCAGTCCTCTCGCTAGCGAAGAGACCCAGTACTTC
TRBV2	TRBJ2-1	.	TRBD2	CASSEGLAGYNEQFF	TGTGCCAGCAGTGAGGGACTAGCGGGATACAATGAGCAGTTCTTC
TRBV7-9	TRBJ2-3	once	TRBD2	CASSQAGGLLTDTQYF	TGTGCCAGCAGCCAAGCGGGGGGCCTTCTCACAGATACGCAGTATTTT
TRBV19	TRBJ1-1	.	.	CASSFPRSSSWAEAFF	TGTGCCAGTAGTTTCCCCCGGAGCTCTTCTTGGGCTGAAGCTTTCTTT
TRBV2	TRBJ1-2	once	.	CASSADSYNYGYTF	TGTGCCAGCAGTGCCGACAGCTATAACTATGGCTACACCTTC
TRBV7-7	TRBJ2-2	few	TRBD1	CASSLDPGGRSGELFF	TGTGCCAGCAGCTTAGACCCAGGGGGCAGGTCCGGGGAGCTGTTTTTT
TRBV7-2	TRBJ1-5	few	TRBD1	CASSPGGYNQPQHF	TGTGCCAGCAGCCCAGGGGGATATAATCAGCCCCAGCATTTT
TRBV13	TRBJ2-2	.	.	CASSSTQGTNTGELFF	TGTGCCAGCAGCTCCACGCAGGGGACGAACACCGGGGAGCTGTTTTTT